This entry concerns a single T cell receptor (beta chain). Repertoires were generated with immunoSEQ multiplex PCR, while TCRdb's copy carries only in-frame clones and drops some. Here the sample spans approximately 46,000 clones, 89% being singletons. These data originate in a study of blood T cell repertoires in COVID-19. Looking at the study overall: Samples representing acute and convalescent COVID-19 were sourced from the United States, Italy and Spain.

Sequencing was carried out using peripheral blood. The sequence came from a man between 65 and 80 years old with active COVID-19.

For the CDR3, the DNA is TGTGCCAGCAGCGCTCAGGGTCGCACTAATGAAAAACTGTTTTTT. This encodes CASSAQGRTNEKLFF. The chain recombines TRBV9 with TRBJ1-4, with D tentatively TRBD1 (5 bases). Germline lookup yields CDR1 SGDLS and CDR2 YYNGEE. The CDR3 runs to 15 residues. With 3 bases removed from V and 2 bases from J, the gap between germline ends came to 11 bases.